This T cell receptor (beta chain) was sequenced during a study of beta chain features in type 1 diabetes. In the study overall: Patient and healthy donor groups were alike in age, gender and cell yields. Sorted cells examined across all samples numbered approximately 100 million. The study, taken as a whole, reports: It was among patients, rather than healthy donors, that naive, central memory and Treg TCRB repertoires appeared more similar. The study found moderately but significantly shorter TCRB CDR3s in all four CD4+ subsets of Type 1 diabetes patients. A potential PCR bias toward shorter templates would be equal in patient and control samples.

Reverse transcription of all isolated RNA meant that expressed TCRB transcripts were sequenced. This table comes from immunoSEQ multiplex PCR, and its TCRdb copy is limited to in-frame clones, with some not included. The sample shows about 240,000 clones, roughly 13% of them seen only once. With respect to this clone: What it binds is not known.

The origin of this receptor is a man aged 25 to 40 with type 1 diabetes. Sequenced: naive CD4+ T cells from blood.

CDR3 nucleotide sequence: TGTGCCAGCAGCCCTAGCGCGACCCCCGGAGAGCAGTACTTC. It codes for CASSPSATPGEQYF. The chain is built from TRBV5-4 and TRBJ2-7; the D gene is possibly TRBD2 (6 bases). CDR1 and CDR2 from the germline V gene are SGHNT and YYREEE (reference sequence). V gave up 4 bases and J gave up 7 bases, with 18 bases separating them. The CDR3 runs 14 residues.